What follows is one T cell receptor (beta chain) and its context. The data were taken from a study of cytomegalovirus exposure and HLA in healthy donors. 60 Vbeta and 13 Jbeta primers were used in PCR. As processed by the authors: Unique TCR beta chains totaled 80 million to 100 million in a later count, with 8.5 million to 12 million of them shared. The protocol was immunoSEQ multiplex PCR, while the TCRdb copy is restricted to in-frame clones and leaves out a portion. V and J calls plus clone size are reproduced from that table; the DNA served to infer D and trimming. The sample shows some 250,000 clones, around 80% of them seen only once. Germline V gene data show CDR1 as SGDLS and CDR2 as YYNGEE. This CDR3 is built from 15 residues. V shed 0 bases and J shed 3 bases, with 9 bases lying between them.

The chain links TRBV9 to TRBJ1-4; unclear D gene. This clonotype was sampled from a woman aged 55-69 years in good health and CMV-seropositive. The sequencing sample was made of PBMCs. CDR3 region: CASSVVCPANEKLFF. In DNA, the CDR3 is TGTGCCAGCAGCGTAGTTTGCCCAGCTAATGAAAAACTGTTTTTT. The entire variable domain, with the rest obtained from reference TRBV9 and TRBJ1-4, is as follows: DSGVTQTPKHLITATGQRVTLRCSPRSGDLSVYWYQQSLDQGLQFLIQYYNGEERAKGNILERFSAQQFPDLHSELNLSSLELGDSALYFCASSVVCPANEKLFFGSGTQLSVL.